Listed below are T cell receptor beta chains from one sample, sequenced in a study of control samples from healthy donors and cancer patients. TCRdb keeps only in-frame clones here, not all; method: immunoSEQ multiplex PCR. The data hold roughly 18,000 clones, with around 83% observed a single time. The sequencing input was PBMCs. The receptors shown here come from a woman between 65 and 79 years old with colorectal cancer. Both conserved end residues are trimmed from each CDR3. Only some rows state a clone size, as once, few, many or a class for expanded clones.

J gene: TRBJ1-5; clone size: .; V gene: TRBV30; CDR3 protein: AWSIANSNQPQH
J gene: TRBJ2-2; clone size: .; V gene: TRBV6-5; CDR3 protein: ASIQGAITGELF
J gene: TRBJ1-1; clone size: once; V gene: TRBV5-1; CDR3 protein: ASSLGALGNTEAF
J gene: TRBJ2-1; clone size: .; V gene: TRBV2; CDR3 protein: ATSPDSGGMNEQF
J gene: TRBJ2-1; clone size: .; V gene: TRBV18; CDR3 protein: ASSPPPGDNEQF
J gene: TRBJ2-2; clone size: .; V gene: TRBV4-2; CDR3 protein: ASSQGAGGRGTGELF
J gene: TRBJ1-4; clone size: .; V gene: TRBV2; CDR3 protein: ASSEFVPGIATNEKLF
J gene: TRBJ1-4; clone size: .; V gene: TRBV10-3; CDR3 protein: AIRDGTGTSKLF
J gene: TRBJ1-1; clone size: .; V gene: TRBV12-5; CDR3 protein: ASGLVLSEAF
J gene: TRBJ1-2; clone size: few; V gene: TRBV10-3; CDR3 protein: AISEKGGYGYT
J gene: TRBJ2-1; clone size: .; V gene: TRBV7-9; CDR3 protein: ASTPPLLAGGPRNEQF
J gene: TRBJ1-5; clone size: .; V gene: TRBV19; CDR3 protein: ASSVWAAAELNQPQH
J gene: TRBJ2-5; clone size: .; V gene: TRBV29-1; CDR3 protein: SAGSQETQY
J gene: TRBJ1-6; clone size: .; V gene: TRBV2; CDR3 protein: ASSEGWPGSPLH
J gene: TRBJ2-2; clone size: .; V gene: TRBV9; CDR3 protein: ASSVTVDSDTGELF
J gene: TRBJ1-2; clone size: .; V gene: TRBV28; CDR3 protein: ASTSRSPFGYT
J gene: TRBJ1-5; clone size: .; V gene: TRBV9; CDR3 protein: ASSVGTLSTQH
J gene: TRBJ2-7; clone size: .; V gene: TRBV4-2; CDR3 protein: ASSEGLAGEYEQY
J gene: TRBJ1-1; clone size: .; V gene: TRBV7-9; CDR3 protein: ASSLLTGMGTEAF
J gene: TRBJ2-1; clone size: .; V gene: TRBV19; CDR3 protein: ASRRSGTSNEQF
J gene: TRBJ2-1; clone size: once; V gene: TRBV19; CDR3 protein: ASRAGYYNEQF
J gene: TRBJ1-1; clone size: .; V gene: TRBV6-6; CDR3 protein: ASSYTGATEAF